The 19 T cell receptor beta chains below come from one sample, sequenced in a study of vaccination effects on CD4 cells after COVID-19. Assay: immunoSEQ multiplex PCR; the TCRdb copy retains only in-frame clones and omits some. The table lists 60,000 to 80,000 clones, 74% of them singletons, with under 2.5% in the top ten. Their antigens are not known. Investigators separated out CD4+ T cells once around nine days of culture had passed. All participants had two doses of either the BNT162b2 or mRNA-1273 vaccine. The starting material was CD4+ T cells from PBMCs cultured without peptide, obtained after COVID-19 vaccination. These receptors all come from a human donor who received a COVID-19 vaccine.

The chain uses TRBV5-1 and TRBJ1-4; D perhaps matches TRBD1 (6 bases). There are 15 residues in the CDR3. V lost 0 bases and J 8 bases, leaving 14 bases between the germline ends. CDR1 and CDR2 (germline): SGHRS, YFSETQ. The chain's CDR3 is CASSLEPGASEKLFF. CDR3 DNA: TGCGCCAGCAGCTTGGAGCCAGGGGCTTCCGAAAAACTGTTTTTT.

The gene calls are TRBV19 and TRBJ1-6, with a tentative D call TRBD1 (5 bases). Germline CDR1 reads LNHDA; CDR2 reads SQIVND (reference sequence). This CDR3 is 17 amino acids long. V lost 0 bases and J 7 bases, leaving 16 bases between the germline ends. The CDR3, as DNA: TGTGCCAGTAGTATAGATCGGGGCCGGCGGGGAAATTCACCCCTCCACTTT. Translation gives CASSIDRGRRGNSPLHF.

The CDR3 sequence: CASSLAGAYNEQFF. The CDR3 DNA reads TGTGCCAGCAGTCTAGCGGGGGCCTACAATGAGCAGTTCTTC. This chain joins TRBV28 and TRBJ2-1, with 10 bases fitting TRBD2. The CDR3 is 14 residues long. Trimming at V came to 5 bases and at J to 2 bases, leaving 0 bases not matched to a gene. The V gene's germline CDR1 is MDHEN and CDR2 SYDVKM.

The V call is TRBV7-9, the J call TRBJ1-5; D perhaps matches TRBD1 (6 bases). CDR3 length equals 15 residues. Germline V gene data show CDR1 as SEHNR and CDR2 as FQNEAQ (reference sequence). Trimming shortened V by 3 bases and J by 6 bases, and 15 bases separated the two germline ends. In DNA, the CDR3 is TGTGCCAGCAGCTTCGGACAGCCCCCGGGTCAGCCCCAGCATTTT. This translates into CASSFGQPPGQPQHF.

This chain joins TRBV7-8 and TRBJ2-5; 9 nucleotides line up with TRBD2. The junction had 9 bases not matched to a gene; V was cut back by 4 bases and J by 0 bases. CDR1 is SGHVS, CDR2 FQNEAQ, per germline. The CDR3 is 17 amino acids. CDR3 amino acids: CASSSQRTSAYQETQYF. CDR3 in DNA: TGTGCCAGCAGCTCCCAGCGGACTAGCGCCTACCAAGAGACCCAGTACTTC.

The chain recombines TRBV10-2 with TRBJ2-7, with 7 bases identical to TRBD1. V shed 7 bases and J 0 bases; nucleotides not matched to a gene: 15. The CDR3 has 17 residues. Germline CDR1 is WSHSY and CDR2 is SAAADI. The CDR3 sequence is CASKDRRLTFFSYEQYV. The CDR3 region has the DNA TGCGCCAGCAAGGACAGGCGTCTTACCTTTTTCTCCTACGAGCAGTACGTC.

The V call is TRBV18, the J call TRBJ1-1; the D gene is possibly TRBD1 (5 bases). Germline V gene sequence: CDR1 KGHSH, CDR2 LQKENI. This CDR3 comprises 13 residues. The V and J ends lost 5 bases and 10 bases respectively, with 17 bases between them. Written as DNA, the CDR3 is TGTGCCAGCTCAGGAGAGAGGGAAAGGGGAGCTTTCTTT. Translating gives CASSGERERGAFF. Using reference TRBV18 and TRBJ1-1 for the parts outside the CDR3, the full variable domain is NAGVMQNPRHLVRRRGQEARLRCSPMKGHSHVYWYRQLPEEGLKFMVYLQKENIIDESGMPKERFSAEFPKEGPSILRIQQVVRGDSAAYFCASSGERERGAFFGQGTRLTVV.

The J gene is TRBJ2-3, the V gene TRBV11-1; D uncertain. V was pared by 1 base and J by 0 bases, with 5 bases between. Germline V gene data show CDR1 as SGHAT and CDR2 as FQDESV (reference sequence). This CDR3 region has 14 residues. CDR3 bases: TGTGCCAGCAGCTTAGACTCTAGCACAGATACGCAGTATTTT. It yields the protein CASSLDSSTDTQYF.

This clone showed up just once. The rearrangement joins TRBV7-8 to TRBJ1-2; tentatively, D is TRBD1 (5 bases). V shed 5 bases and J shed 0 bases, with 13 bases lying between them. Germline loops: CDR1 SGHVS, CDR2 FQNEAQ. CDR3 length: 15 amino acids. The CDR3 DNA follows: TGTGCCAGCAGCCTGAACAGGTTTTCTAACTATGGCTACACCTTC. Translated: CASSLNRFSNYGYTF.

The CDR3 nucleotides read TGTGCCAGCAGCCAAAGGCGGGGGATCACAGATACGCAGTATTTT. Its translation: CASSQRRGITDTQYF. This chain connects TRBV3-1 (or the pseudogene TRBV3-2) to TRBJ2-3; the match to TRBD2 covers 7 bases. The germline V gene has CDR1 LGHDT and CDR2 YNNKEL (reference sequence). V shed 2 bases and J 2 bases; nucleotides not matched to a gene: 4. CDR3 size: 15 residues.

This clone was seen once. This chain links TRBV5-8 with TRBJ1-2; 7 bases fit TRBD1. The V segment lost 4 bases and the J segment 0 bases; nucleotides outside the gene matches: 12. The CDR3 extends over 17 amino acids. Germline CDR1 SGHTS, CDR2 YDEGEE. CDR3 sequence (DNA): TGTGCCAGCAGCGTATTCCGGGACAGACTTCCTAACTATGGCTACACCTTC. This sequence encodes CASSVFRDRLPNYGYTF.

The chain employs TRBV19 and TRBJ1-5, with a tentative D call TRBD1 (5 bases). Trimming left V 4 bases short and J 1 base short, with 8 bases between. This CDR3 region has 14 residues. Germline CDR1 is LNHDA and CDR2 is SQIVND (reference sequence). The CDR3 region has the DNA TGTGCCAGTAGTAGCTGGGACAGCAATCAGCCCCAGCATTTT. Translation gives CASSSWDSNQPQHF.

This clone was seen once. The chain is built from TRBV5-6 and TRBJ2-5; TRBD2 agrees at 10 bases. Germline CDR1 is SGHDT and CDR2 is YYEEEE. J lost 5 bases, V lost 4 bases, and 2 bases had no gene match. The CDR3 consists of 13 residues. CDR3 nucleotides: TGTGCCAGCAGCCCGGGACTAGCGGAGACCCAGTACTTC. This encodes CASSPGLAETQYF.

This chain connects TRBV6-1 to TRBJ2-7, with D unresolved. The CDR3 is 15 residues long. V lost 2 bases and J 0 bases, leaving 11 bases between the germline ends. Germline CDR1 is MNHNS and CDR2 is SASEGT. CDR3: CASSEYSSGSYEQYV. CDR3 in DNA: TGTGCCAGCAGTGAATATAGCTCCGGCTCCTACGAGCAGTACGTC.

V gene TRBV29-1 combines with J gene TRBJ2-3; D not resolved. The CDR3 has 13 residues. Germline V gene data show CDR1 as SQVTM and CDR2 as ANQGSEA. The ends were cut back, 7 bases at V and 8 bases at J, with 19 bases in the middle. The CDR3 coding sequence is TGCAGCGGACGTAAAGGGAACAGTTTTACGCAGTATTTT. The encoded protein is CSGRKGNSFTQYF.

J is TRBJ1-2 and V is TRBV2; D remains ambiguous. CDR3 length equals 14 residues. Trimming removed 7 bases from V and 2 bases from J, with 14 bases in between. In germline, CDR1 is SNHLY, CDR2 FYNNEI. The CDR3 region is CASTPRVLNYGYTF. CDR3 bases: TGTGCCAGCACCCCGAGGGTCCTAAACTATGGCTACACCTTC.

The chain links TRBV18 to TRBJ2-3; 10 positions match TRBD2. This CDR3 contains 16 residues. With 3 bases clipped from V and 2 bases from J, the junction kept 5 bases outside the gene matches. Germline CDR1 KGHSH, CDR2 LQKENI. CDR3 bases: TGTGCCAGCTCACCCTGGACTAGCGGTAACACAGATACGCAGTATTTT. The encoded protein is CASSPWTSGNTDTQYF.

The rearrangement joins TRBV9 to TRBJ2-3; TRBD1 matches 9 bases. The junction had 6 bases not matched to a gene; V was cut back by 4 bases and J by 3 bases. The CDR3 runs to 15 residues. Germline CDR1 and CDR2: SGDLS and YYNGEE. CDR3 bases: TGTGCCAGCAGCATACGGACAGGGGATACAGATACGCAGTATTTT. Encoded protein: CASSIRTGDTDTQYF.

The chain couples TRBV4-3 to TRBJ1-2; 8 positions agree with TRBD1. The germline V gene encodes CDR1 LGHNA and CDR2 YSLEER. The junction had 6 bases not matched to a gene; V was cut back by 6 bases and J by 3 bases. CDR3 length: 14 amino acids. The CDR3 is CASSSTGGDYGYTF. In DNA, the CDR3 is TGCGCCAGCAGTTCAACAGGGGGTGACTATGGCTACACCTTC.